The 31 T cell receptor beta chains presented below share a single source sample, sequenced in a study of blood T cell repertoires in COVID-19. Clones were sequenced by immunoSEQ multiplex PCR, and TCRdb holds only the in-frame ones, with some missing. In the table there are a few hundred thousand clones, around 93% of which are singletons. Sequenced material: PBMCs or T cells enriched from blood (not recorded which). Every receptor here comes from a human donor in a cohort exposed to, infected with or recovered from COVID-19 (not recorded which). The donor label of this sample is uncertain.

This chain links TRBV6-6 with TRBJ1-5, with 7 bases identical to TRBD1. V lost 1 base to trimming and J lost 5 bases; unmatched junction nucleotides: 8. This CDR3 has 16 amino acids. Germline assignment: CDR1 MNHNY and CDR2 SVGAGI (reference sequence). In DNA, the CDR3 is TGTGCCAGCAGTTACTTCTCAGGGGGAATGGATCAGCCCCAGCATTTT. Its translation: CASSYFSGGMDQPQHF.

This rearrangement joins TRBV5-8 to TRBJ1-5; TRBD1 agrees at 11 bases. Germline CDR1 reads SGHTS; CDR2 reads YDEGEE. The CDR3 extends over 15 amino acids. J gave up 6 bases and V 5 bases, and 7 bases lay outside the gene matches. CDR3: CASSLGQGARQPQHF. In DNA form, the CDR3 reads TGTGCCAGCAGTCTTGGACAGGGGGCGCGTCAGCCCCAGCATTTT.

The chain recombines TRBV29-1 with TRBJ2-1; 7 bases agree with TRBD1. V lost 4 bases, J lost 5 bases, and 5 bases stayed unmatched. The length of the CDR3 is 13 residues. From germline, CDR1 is SQVTM and CDR2 ANQGSEA. DNA for the CDR3: TGCAGCGTTGTAGGCAGGGGGAACAATGAGCAGTTCTTC. It is translated as CSVVGRGNNEQFF.

This clone was counted once. The rearrangement uses TRBV15 and TRBJ1-5; D unresolved. Germline CDR1 and CDR2: LNHNV and YYDKDF (reference sequence). Trimming pared 3 bases from V and 6 bases from J, leaving 9 bases between. CDR3 size: 13 residues. The CDR3 DNA reads TGTGCCACCAGCAGGGAGGAAGGTCAGCCCCAGCATTTT. Amino acid sequence: CATSREEGQPQHF.

The CDR3 sequence: CASTGTASTGELFF. The CDR3 DNA sequence: TGTGCCAGTACCGGGACAGCGTCCACCGGGGAGCTGTTTTTT. The chain has TRBV19 and TRBJ2-2; TRBD1 aligns across 7 bases. The CDR3 totals 14 residues. The trim removed 7 bases at V and 4 bases at J, leaving 6 bases unmatched. CDR1 is LNHDA, CDR2 SQIVND, per germline (reference sequence).

The chain joins TRBV28 to TRBJ1-5, with TRBD1 matching 7 bases. Germline trimming cut 1 base from V and 1 base from J; bases unmatched to any gene: 7. The CDR3 contains 17 residues. Germline lookup yields CDR1 MDHEN and CDR2 SYDVKM. The chain's CDR3 is CASSLSRQGTSNQPQHF. The CDR3 nucleotides read TGTGCCAGCAGTTTATCCAGACAGGGAACGAGCAATCAGCCCCAGCATTTT.

A single count supports this clone. The chain combines TRBV7-9 with TRBJ2-3; possibly TRBD2 for D (6 bases). The V gene's germline CDR1 is SEHNR and CDR2 FQNEAQ (reference sequence). The CDR3 has 15 residues. Trimming took off 3 bases at V and 5 bases at J, with 15 bases between the two ends. CDR3 DNA sequence: TGTGCCAGCAGCTTCTTTGGAGGGAGTGGAGATACGCAGTATTTT. Translation: CASSFFGGSGDTQYF.

This clone appeared a few times. The chain joins TRBV24-1 to TRBJ2-1, with 8 nucleotides matching TRBD2. Trimming took 2 bases from V and 6 from J; bases not matched to a gene: 5. Germline CDR1 and CDR2: KGHDR and SFDVKD. This CDR3 is built from 15 residues. The CDR3 DNA follows: TGTGCCACCAGTGATTCCGGGACTAGTCTCAATGAGCAGTTCTTC. It codes for CATSDSGTSLNEQFF.

The chain employs TRBV14 and TRBJ2-5; tentatively, D is TRBD2 (6 bases). Trimming cost V 1 base and J 5 bases, with 17 bases left between them. Germline V lookup: CDR1 SGHDN, CDR2 FVKESK. The CDR3 spans 16 residues. The CDR3 protein is CASSQVVVGGRETQYF. The CDR3 nucleotides read TGTGCCAGCAGCCAAGTCGTAGTGGGAGGACGCGAGACCCAGTACTTC.

V usage is TRBV7-2 and J usage is TRBJ2-2; D ambiguous. Germline V gene lookup returns CDR1 SGHTA and CDR2 FQGNSA. Trimming left V 3 bases short and J 6 bases short, with 8 bases between. This CDR3 has 13 residues. The CDR3 DNA sequence: TGTGCCAGCAGCTTTTCCGGTCCCGGGGAGCTGTTTTTT. Amino acid sequence: CASSFSGPGELFF.

The chain is built from TRBV7-3 and TRBJ2-6; D is uncertain. Germline values: CDR1 SGHTA, CDR2 FQGTGA. This CDR3 has 14 residues. Between the trimmed V and J ends, which lost 4 bases and 1 base, there was a span of 5 bases. The CDR3 is CASSSQSGANVLTF. The CDR3 region has the DNA TGTGCCAGCAGCTCCCAATCTGGGGCCAACGTCCTGACTTTC.

DNA of the CDR3: TGTGCCAGCAGCCCGATGACAGTCTCCTACAATGAGCAGTTCTTC. Protein: CASSPMTVSYNEQFF. The chain uses TRBV11-2 and TRBJ2-1; D is perhaps TRBD1 (5 bases). The CDR3 totals 15 residues. The germline gives CDR1 SGHAT, CDR2 FQNNGV. Trimming stripped 5 bases from V and 0 bases from J, with 11 bases between.

This rearrangement joins TRBV5-1 to TRBJ2-3; D unclear. The CDR3 totals 14 residues. Looked up from germline, CDR1 is SGHRS and CDR2 is YFSETQ. V shed 1 base and J shed 2 bases, with 8 bases lying between them. CDR3 amino acids: CASSLWSVTDTQYF. In DNA, the CDR3 is TGCGCCAGCAGCTTGTGGTCAGTCACAGATACGCAGTATTTT.

On this clone itself: It may be a read error: a sequence one base away is much more abundant. The V gene is TRBV5-8, the J gene TRBJ2-3, with TRBD2 matching 9 bases. Germline CDR1 is SGHTS and CDR2 is YDEGEE. With V trimmed by 1 base and J by 1 base, 1 base remained unmatched. The CDR3 totals 15 residues. CDR3 sequence reads: CASSLLAGGTDTQYF. CDR3 bases: TGTGCCAGCAGCTTGTTAGCGGGGGGCACAGATACGCAGTATTTT. Full variable domain (rest looked up from reference TRBV5-8 and TRBJ2-3): EAGVTQSPTHLIKTRGQQATLRCSPISGHTSVYWYQQALGLGLQFLLWYDEGEERNRGNFPPRFSGRQFPNYSSELNVNALELEDSALYLCASSLLAGGTDTQYFGPGTRLTVL.

The V call is TRBV11-3, the J call TRBJ2-1; TRBD2 matches at 7 bases. J gave up 0 bases and V 5 bases, and 10 bases lay outside the gene matches. The CDR3 spans 17 residues. Germline CDR1 is SGHNT and CDR2 is YENEEA. CDR3 sequence: CASSPFRGGSSYNEQFF. The DNA of the CDR3 is TGTGCCAGCAGCCCCTTTCGCGGGGGAAGCTCCTACAATGAGCAGTTCTTC.

The table lists this clone with a count of one. The chain is built from TRBV19 and TRBJ1-4; D remains unclear. Germline V CDR1 and CDR2: LNHDA, SQIVND (reference sequence). Trimming took off 4 bases at V and 4 bases at J, with 7 bases between the two ends. CDR3 length equals 13 residues. The CDR3 loop reads CASSRTGNEKLFF. As DNA, the CDR3 is TGTGCCAGTAGTAGAACGGGTAATGAAAAACTGTTTTTT.

This chain links TRBV5-1 with TRBJ2-7, with D possibly TRBD2 on 5 matching bases. Trimming took off 0 bases at V and 6 bases at J, with 16 bases between the two ends. Per the germline V gene, CDR1 is SGHRS and CDR2 is YFSETQ. The CDR3 loop spans 15 amino acids. CDR3: CASSLAPGVGSEQYF. CDR3 coding DNA: TGCGCCAGCAGCTTGGCCCCCGGGGTAGGGTCCGAGCAGTACTTC.

This clone was picked up a small number of times. The rearrangement joins TRBV24-1 to TRBJ2-7; 9 bases are shared with TRBD2. Germline assignment: CDR1 KGHDR and CDR2 SFDVKD. The CDR3 totals 15 residues. V dropped 6 bases and J dropped 1; count of bases not matched to a gene: 6. Here the CDR3 reads CATSSAGGESYEQYF. CDR3 in DNA: TGTGCCACCAGTTCAGCGGGGGGCGAGTCCTACGAGCAGTACTTC.

The sample holds one count of this clone. J is TRBJ2-2 and V is TRBV11-2, with a weak D call TRBD2 (6 bases). Germline V gives CDR1 SGHAT, CDR2 FQNNGV. V shed 8 bases and J shed 4 bases, with 20 bases lying between them. The CDR3 consists of 16 residues. The CDR3: CASQPTSGLPTGELFF. For the CDR3, the DNA is TGTGCCAGCCAGCCGACATCGGGACTCCCCACCGGGGAGCTGTTTTTT.

This chain connects TRBV7-8 to TRBJ1-3, with D unclear. The length of the CDR3 is 17 residues. The V gene's germline CDR1 is SGHVS and CDR2 FQNEAQ. The V end lost 6 bases, the J end lost 2 bases, and 20 bases lay between the germline ends. CDR3 DNA sequence: TGTGCCAGCAGGCTAACCAGAGCTAGGAGTACTGGAAACACCATATATTTT. It specifies CASRLTRARSTGNTIYF.

The chain combines TRBV11-3 with TRBJ2-1; 9 positions agree with TRBD1. Germline V CDR1 and CDR2: SGHNT, YENEEA. This CDR3 contains 15 residues. V dropped 3 bases and J dropped 4; count of bases not matched to a gene: 4. The CDR3 nucleotides read TGTGCCAGCAGCTTGGACAGGGGCCAGTACAATGAGCAGTTCTTC. Translating it yields CASSLDRGQYNEQFF. Together with reference TRBV11-3 and TRBJ2-1, the CDR3 gives the full variable domain: EAGVVQSPRYKIIEKKQPVAFWCNPISGHNTLYWYLQNLGQGPELLIRYENEEAVDDSQLPKDRFSAERLKGVDSTLKIQPAELGDSAVYLCASSLDRGQYNEQFFGPGTRLTVL.

This chain links TRBV15 with TRBJ2-7; D possibly corresponds to TRBD2 (6 bases). With 1 base removed from V and 4 bases from J, the gap between germline ends came to 14 bases. This CDR3 is 15 amino acids long. CDR1 is LNHNV, CDR2 YYDKDF, per germline (reference sequence). CDR3 sequence (DNA): TGTGCCACCAGCAGAGGAGGCGGGACCCCTTACGAGCAGTACTTC. Its translation is CATSRGGGTPYEQYF.

This clone appeared a few times. The gene calls are TRBV18 and TRBJ1-1; D unresolved. Germline lookup yields CDR1 KGHSH and CDR2 LQKENI. Deletions cut 4 bases from V and 6 bases from J, with 15 bases between. The CDR3 spans 14 residues. The CDR3 loop reads CASSLFREDPEAFF. CDR3 in DNA: TGTGCCAGCTCACTCTTTAGGGAGGACCCTGAAGCTTTCTTT.

The chain is built from TRBV2 and TRBJ1-5, with TRBD1 matching over 7 bases. J gave up 1 base and V 6 bases, and 6 bases lay outside the gene matches. CDR1 SNHLY and CDR2 FYNNEI come from the germline V gene. The CDR3 consists of 15 residues. CDR3 DNA sequence: TGTGCCAGCAGGACAGGGTTGCAGAGCAATCAGCCCCAGCATTTT. Protein sequence: CASRTGLQSNQPQHF.

V and J are TRBV5-1 and TRBJ2-1; 10 nucleotides line up with TRBD1. Germline CDR1 SGHRS, CDR2 YFSETQ. The CDR3 is 17 residues long. V lost 1 base to trimming and J lost 8 bases; unmatched junction nucleotides: 12. The CDR3 DNA reads TGCGCCAGCAGCTTGTTAACCGCGGGACAGGGGATGGATGAGCAGTTCTTC. Translating gives CASSLLTAGQGMDEQFF.

The chain recombines TRBV5-4 with TRBJ1-1, with D uncertain. Germline CDR1 and CDR2: SGHNT and YYREEE (reference sequence). The CDR3 runs 15 residues. Between the trimmed V and J ends, which lost 4 bases and 7 bases, there was a span of 20 bases. The CDR3 nucleotides are TGTGCCAGCAGCCGCGGCGGTTTGAGGGAGGGTGAAGCTTTCTTT. Its translation: CASSRGGLREGEAFF.

A single count supports this clone. This chain connects TRBV7-9 to TRBJ2-1, with 7 positions matching TRBD1. The germline V gene has CDR1 SEHNR and CDR2 FQNEAQ (reference sequence). J lost 5 bases, V lost 2 bases, and 9 bases had no gene match. The CDR3 has 16 amino acids. The CDR3 loop reads CASSLSHRGRNNEQFF. The CDR3 DNA reads TGTGCCAGCAGCTTATCCCACAGGGGTCGGAACAATGAGCAGTTCTTC.

V gene TRBV18 combines with J gene TRBJ2-5; TRBD2 agrees at 15 bases. This CDR3 is 18 amino acids long. The V and J ends lost 3 bases and 5 bases, in that order; junction bases with no gene match: 10. Germline lookup yields CDR1 KGHSH and CDR2 LQKENI. CDR3 bases: TGTGCCAGCTCACCGAGGACTAGCGGGGGGGCAGTGCCCGAGACCCAGTACTTC. It codes for CASSPRTSGGAVPETQYF. Filled out from reference TRBV18 and TRBJ2-5, the complete variable domain reads NAGVMQNPRHLVRRRGQEARLRCSPMKGHSHVYWYRQLPEEGLKFMVYLQKENIIDESGMPKERFSAEFPKEGPSILRIQQVVRGDSAAYFCASSPRTSGGAVPETQYFGPGTRLLVL.

The chain employs TRBV6-7 and TRBJ1-5; D unclear. TRBV6-7 falls under the ORF class, with uncertain function. This CDR3 comprises 15 residues. The V gene lost 0 bases and the J gene lost 6 bases, with 12 bases spanning the gap. In nucleotides, the CDR3 is TGTGCCAGCAGTTACTCGATCAGGTCGAGTCAGCCCCAGCATTTT. This codes for CASSYSIRSSQPQHF.

The chain uses TRBV25-1 and TRBJ1-2; perhaps TRBD1 as D (5 bases). The CDR3 is made up of 14 amino acids. CDR1 is MGHDK, CDR2 SYGVNS, per germline. Trimming removed 3 bases from V and 6 bases from J, with 14 bases in between. The CDR3 region has the DNA TGTGCCAGCAGTGAGCTCGGGGGTGGGGATGGCTACACCTTC. Its translation is CASSELGGGDGYTF.

V is TRBV7-9 and J is TRBJ2-7; tentative D call: TRBD1 (6 bases). Trimming pared 5 bases from V and 4 bases from J, leaving 21 bases between. The length of the CDR3 is 16 residues. Germline V gene sequence: CDR1 SEHNR, CDR2 FQNEAQ (reference sequence). The CDR3 region is CASSPRTVKGFYEQYF. CDR3 sequence (DNA): TGTGCCAGCAGCCCTCGGACAGTTAAGGGGTTTTACGAGCAGTACTTC.